These T cell receptor beta chains were read from a single sample in a study of T cell changes during pregnancy in multiple sclerosis. Here immunoSEQ multiplex PCR was the method, and the copy in TCRdb shows in-frame clones only, minus some. In the table there are tens of thousands of clones, 94% of which are singletons. The starting material was peripheral blood, obtained after pregnancy. These receptors were collected from a female donor in good health, enrolled as a control in a pregnancy study. Both conserved end residues are trimmed from each CDR3. The order of the fields is V gene, J gene, CDR3 protein.

TRBV19	TRBJ1-3	ASSRGAGSGNTIY
TRBV28	TRBJ1-2	ASSPGTGGINYGYT
TRBV2	TRBJ2-1	ASSASFTYNEQF
TRBV6-1	TRBJ2-3	ASSEKQGWGNTDTQY
TRBV5-1	TRBJ2-5	ASSLGGGLETQY
TRBV9	TRBJ2-1	ASSETSGFTYNEQF
TRBV19	TRBJ2-3	ASSTPSGRAADTQY
TRBV9	TRBJ2-5	ASSVERTGGETQY
TRBV25-1	TRBJ1-6	ASHQGGALH
TRBV5-1	TRBJ2-7	ASSSGGTGQSYEQY
TRBV7-2	TRBJ1-4	ASSPQLKTANTEKLF
TRBV7-2	TRBJ1-1	ASSSTGSTEAF
TRBV21-1	TRBJ2-3	APGSGTLTDTQY
TRBV7-8	TRBJ2-7	ASSLAPKRSPHYEQY
TRBV4-1	TRBJ2-7	ASSQKPQGAQVGQY
TRBV29-1	TRBJ1-1	TGGRDTEAF
TRBV5-6	TRBJ2-2	ASSLGQLSTGELF
TRBV6-1	TRBJ2-7	ASSGEQGGEQY
TRBV2	TRBJ2-4	ASSVDSKNIQY
TRBV6-5	TRBJ2-1	ASSYTRTGWNEQF
TRBV14	TRBJ2-5	ASSQEDGKTQY